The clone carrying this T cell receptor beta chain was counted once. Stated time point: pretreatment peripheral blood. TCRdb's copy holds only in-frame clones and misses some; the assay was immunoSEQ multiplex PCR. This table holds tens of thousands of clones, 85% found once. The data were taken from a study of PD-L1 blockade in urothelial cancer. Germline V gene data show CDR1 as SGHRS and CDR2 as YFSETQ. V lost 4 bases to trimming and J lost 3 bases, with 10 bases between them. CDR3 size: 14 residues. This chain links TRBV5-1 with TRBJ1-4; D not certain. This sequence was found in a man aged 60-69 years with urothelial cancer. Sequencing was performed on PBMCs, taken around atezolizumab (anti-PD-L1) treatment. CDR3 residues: CASSPISPNEKLFF. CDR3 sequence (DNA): TGCGCCAGCAGCCCCATTTCCCCTAATGAAAAACTGTTTTTT.